This T cell receptor (beta chain) was documented in a study of OX40 agonist ivuxolimab in advanced cancers. Study overall: Having had anti-PD-1, anti-PD-L1 or anti-CTLA-4 therapy before was allowed, and under 50% had some.

On cycle 4 day 1 and cycle 7 day 1, as well as at baseline, blood was sampled. Measured with immunoSEQ multiplex PCR; TCRdb has only the in-frame clones, and not every one. The table shows some 83,000 clones, with around 85% occurring only once. The specimen was CD4+ or CD8+ T cells sorted from blood, collected in a trial of the OX40 agonist ivuxolimab. This receptor was obtained from an adult with an advanced solid tumor such as melanoma, head and neck, liver or kidney cancer.

For the CDR3, the DNA is TGTGCCAGCAGCAGGGGACCTTCGTCGGACAATGAGCAGTTCTTC. Protein sequence: CASSRGPSSDNEQFF. J is TRBJ2-1 and V is TRBV5-5; D is perhaps TRBD1 or TRBD2 (5 bases each). V shed 4 bases and J shed 5 bases, with 16 bases lying between them. Germline assignment: CDR1 SGHKS and CDR2 YYEKEE (reference sequence). The CDR3 is 15 residues long.